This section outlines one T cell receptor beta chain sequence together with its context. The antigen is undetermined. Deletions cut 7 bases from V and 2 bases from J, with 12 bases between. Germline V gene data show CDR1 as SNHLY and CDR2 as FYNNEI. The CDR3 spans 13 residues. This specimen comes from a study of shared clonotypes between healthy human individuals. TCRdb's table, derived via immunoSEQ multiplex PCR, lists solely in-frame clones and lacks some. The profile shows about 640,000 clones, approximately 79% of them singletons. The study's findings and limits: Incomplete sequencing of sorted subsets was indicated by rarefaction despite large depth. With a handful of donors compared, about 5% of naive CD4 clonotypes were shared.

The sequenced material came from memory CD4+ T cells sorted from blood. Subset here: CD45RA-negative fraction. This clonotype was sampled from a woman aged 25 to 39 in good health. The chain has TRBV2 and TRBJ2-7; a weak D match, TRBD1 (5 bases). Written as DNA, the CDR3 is TGTGCCAGCAATTTTGCAGGGACCTACGAGCAGTACTTC. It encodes CASNFAGTYEQYF. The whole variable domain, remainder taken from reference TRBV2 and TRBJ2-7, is EPEVTQTPSHQVTQMGQEVILRCVPISNHLYFYWYRQILGQKVEFLVSFYNNEISEKSEIFDDQFSVERPDGSNFTLKIRSTKLEDSAMYFCASNFAGTYEQYFGPGTRLTVT.